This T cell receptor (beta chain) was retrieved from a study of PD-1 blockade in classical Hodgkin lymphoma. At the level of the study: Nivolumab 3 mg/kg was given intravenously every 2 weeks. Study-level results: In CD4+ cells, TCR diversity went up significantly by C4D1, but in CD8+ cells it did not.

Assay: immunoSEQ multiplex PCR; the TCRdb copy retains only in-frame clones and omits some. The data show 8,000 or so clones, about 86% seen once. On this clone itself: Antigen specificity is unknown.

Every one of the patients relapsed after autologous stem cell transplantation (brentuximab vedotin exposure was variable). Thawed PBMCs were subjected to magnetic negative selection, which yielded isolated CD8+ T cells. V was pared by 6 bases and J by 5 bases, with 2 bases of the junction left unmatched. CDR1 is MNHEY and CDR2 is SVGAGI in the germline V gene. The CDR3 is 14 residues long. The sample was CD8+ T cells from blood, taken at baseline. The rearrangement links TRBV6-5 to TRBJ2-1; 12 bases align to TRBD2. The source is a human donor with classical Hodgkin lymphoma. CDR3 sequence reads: CASSGLAGHNEQFF. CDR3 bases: TGTGCCAGCAGCGGACTAGCGGGACACAATGAGCAGTTCTTC.